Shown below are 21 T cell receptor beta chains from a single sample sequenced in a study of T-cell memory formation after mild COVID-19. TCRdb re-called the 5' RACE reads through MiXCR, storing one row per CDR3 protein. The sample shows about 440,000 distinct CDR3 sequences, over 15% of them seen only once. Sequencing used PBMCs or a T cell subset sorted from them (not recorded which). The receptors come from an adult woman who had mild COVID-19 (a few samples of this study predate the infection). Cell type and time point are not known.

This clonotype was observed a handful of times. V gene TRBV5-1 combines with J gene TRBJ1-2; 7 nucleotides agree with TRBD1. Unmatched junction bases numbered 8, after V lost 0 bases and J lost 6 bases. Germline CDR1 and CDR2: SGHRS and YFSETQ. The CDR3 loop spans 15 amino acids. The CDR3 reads CASSLAGGTENGYTF. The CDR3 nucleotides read TGCGCCAGCAGCTTGGCCGGGGGGACAGAAAATGGCTACACCTTC.

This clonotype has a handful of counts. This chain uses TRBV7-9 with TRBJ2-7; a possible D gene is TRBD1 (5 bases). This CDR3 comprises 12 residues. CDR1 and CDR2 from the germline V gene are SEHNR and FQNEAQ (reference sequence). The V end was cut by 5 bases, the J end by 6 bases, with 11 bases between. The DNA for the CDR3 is TGTGCCAGCAGCGCCGTGGGGCGCGAGCAGTACTTC. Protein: CASSAVGREQYF.

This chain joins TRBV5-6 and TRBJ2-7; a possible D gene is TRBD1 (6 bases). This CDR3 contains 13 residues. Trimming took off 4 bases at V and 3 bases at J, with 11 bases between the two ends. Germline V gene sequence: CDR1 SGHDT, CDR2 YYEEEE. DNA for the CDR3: TGTGCCAGCAGCCCCGGACAGTTCTACGAGCAGTACTTC. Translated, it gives CASSPGQFYEQYF.

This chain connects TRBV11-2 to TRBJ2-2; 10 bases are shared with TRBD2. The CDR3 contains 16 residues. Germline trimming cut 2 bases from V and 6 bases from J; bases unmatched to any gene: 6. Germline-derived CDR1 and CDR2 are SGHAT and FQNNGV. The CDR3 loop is CASSLSLAGVAGELFF. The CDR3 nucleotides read TGTGCCAGCAGCTTAAGCCTAGCGGGAGTCGCCGGGGAGCTGTTTTTT.

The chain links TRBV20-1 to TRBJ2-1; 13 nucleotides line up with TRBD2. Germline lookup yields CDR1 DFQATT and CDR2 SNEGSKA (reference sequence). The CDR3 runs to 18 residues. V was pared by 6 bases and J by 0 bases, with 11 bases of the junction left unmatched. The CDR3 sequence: CSAKPGLAGKSSYNEQFF. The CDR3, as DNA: TGCAGTGCAAAGCCGGGACTAGCGGGGAAAAGCTCCTACAATGAGCAGTTCTTC.

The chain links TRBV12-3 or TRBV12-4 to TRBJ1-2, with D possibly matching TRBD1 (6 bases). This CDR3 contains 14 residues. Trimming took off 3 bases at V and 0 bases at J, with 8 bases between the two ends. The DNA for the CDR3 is TGTGCCAGCAGTTTTGGGGACACTAACTATGGCTACACCTTC. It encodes CASSFGDTNYGYTF.

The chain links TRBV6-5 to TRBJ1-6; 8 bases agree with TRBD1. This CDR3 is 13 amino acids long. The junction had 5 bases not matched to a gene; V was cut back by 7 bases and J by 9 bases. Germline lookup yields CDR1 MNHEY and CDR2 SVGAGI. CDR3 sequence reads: CASTDRVGSPLHF. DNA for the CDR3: TGTGCCAGCACGGACAGGGTTGGTTCACCCCTCCACTTT.

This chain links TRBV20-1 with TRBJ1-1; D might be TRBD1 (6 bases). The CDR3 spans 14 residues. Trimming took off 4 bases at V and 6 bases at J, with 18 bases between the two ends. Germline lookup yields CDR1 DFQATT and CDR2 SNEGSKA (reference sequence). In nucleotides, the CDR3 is TGCAGTGCTACAGACGGACAGCATGCGGCTGAAGCTTTCTTT. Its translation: CSATDGQHAAEAFF.

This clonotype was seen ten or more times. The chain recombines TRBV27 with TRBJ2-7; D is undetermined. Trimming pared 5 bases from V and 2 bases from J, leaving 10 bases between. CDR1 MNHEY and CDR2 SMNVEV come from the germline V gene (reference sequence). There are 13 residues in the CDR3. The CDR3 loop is CASSRLYTYEQYF. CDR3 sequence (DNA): TGTGCCAGCAGTCGCCTTTACACCTACGAGCAGTACTTC.

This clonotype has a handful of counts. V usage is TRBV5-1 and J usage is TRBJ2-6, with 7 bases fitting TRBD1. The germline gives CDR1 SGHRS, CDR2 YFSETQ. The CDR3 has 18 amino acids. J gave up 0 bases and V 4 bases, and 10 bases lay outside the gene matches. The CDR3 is CASSPEGTVYSGANVLTF. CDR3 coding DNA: TGCGCCAGCAGCCCAGAAGGGACAGTATACTCTGGGGCCAACGTCCTGACTTTC.

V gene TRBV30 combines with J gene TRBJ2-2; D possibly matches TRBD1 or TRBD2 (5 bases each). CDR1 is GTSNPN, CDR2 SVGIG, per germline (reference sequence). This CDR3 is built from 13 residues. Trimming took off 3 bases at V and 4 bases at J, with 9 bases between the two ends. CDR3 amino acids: CAWRGGGTGELFF. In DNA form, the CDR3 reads TGTGCCTGGAGGGGTGGGGGCACCGGGGAGCTGTTTTTT.

CDR3 in amino acids: CASSQAGDGTQYF. DNA of the CDR3: TGTGCCAGCAGCCAGGCTGGGGACGGTACGCAGTATTTT. This chain joins TRBV3-1 and TRBJ2-3; either TRBD1 or TRBD2 may fit D (5 bases each). The V gene lost 3 bases and the J gene lost 8 bases, with 12 bases spanning the gap. The V gene's germline CDR1 is LGHDT and CDR2 YNNKEL (reference sequence). The CDR3 length is 13 residues.

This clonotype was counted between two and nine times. This CDR3 reads CASSQVSSAEQFF. Written as DNA, the CDR3 is TGTGCCAGCAGCCAAGTCTCCAGCGCTGAGCAGTTCTTC. The chain employs TRBV3-1 and TRBJ2-1; the D is unclear. Trimming removed 1 base from V and 9 bases from J, with 10 bases in between. This CDR3 has 13 residues. In germline, CDR1 is LGHDT, CDR2 YNNKEL (reference sequence).

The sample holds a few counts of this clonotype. Here the CDR3 DNA reads TGTGCCACCAGCGTGCTAGCGGGGGGGCGATACGCCATTCAGTACTTC. Encoded protein: CATSVLAGGRYAIQYF. The V gene is TRBV15, the J gene TRBJ2-4; 12 nucleotides match TRBD2. In germline, CDR1 is LNHNV, CDR2 YYDKDF (reference sequence). V trimming: 5 bases; J trimming: 9 bases; junction bases outside the gene matches: 11. The CDR3 contains 16 residues.

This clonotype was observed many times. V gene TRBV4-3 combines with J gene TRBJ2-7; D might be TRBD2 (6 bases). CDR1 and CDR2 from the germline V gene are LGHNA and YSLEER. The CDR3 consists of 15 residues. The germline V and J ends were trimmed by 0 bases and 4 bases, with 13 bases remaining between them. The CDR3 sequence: CASSQDWSGAYEQYF. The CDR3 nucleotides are TGCGCCAGCAGCCAAGATTGGTCGGGAGCGTACGAGCAGTACTTC.

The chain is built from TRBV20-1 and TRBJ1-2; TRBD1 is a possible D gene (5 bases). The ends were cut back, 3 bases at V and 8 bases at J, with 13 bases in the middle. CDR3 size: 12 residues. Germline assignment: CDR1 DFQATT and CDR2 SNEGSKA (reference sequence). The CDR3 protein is CSASGGAGGYTF. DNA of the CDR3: TGCAGTGCTAGTGGAGGGGCAGGGGGCTACACCTTC.

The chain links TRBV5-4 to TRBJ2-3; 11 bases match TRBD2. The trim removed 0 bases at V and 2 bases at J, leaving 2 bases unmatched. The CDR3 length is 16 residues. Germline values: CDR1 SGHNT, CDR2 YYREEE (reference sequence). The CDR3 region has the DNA TGTGCCAGCAGCTTGGGACTAGCGGGGTTCACAGATACGCAGTATTTT. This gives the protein CASSLGLAGFTDTQYF.

CDR3 sequence (DNA): TGTGCCAGCAGTGGGGACAGGGTGGACTATGGCTACACCTTC. Its translation: CASSGDRVDYGYTF. The chain couples TRBV2 to TRBJ1-2; 9 bases fit TRBD1. The CDR3 runs to 14 residues. Germline CDR1 SNHLY, CDR2 FYNNEI. V shed 4 bases and J 3 bases; nucleotides not matched to a gene: 3.

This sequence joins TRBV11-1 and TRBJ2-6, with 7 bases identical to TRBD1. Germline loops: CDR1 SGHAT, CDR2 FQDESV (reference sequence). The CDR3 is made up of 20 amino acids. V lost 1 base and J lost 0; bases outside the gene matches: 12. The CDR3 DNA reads TGTGCCAGCAGCTTAGAGGGGGCGGCGGGTCCCAGCTCTGGGGCCAACGTCCTGACTTTC. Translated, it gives CASSLEGAAGPSSGANVLTF.

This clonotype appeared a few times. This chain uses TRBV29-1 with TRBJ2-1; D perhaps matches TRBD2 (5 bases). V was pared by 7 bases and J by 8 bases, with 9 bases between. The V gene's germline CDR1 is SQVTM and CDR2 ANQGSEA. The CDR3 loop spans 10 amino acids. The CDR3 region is CSAGVDEQFF. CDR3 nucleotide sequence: TGCAGCGCCGGGGTGGATGAGCAGTTCTTC.

CDR3 residues: CASSPNGEAYEQYF. The DNA for the CDR3 is TGTGCCAGCAGTCCCAACGGGGAGGCCTACGAGCAGTACTTC. V gene TRBV5-4 combines with J gene TRBJ2-7, with D tentatively TRBD2 (6 bases). CDR1 and CDR2 from the germline V gene are SGHNT and YYREEE (reference sequence). The ends were cut back, 5 bases at V and 2 bases at J, with 14 bases in the middle. The length of the CDR3 is 14 residues.